These 8 T cell receptor beta chains came from one sample sequenced in a study of T cell changes during pregnancy in multiple sclerosis. Here immunoSEQ multiplex PCR was the method, and the copy in TCRdb shows in-frame clones only, minus some. The profile shows tens of thousands of clones, 85% to 95% of them singletons. This sample comprised peripheral blood, obtained after pregnancy. These receptors originate from a female donor with multiple sclerosis, enrolled in a pregnancy study.

The CDR3 sequence: CASSLGRAQETQYF. The CDR3 DNA is TGCGCCAGCAGCTTGGGCAGGGCACAAGAGACCCAGTACTTC. The chain recombines TRBV5-1 with TRBJ2-5; tentatively, D is TRBD1 (5 bases). The CDR3 loop spans 14 amino acids. Per germline, CDR1 SGHRS and CDR2 YFSETQ. V was trimmed by 0 bases and J by 2 bases, leaving 8 bases between them.

J is TRBJ1-2 and V is TRBV19; unclear D gene. CDR3 length: 13 residues. V was shortened by 3 bases and J by 2 bases, with 7 bases between the two germline ends. Germline V gives CDR1 LNHDA, CDR2 SQIVND (reference sequence). This CDR3 reads CASSMRFNYGYTF. CDR3 bases: TGTGCCAGTAGTATGAGATTCAACTATGGCTACACCTTC. The full variable domain, in which reference TRBV19 and TRBJ1-2 provide the parts outside the CDR3, is DGGITQSPKYLFRKEGQNVTLSCEQNLNHDAMYWYRQDPGQGLRLIYYSQIVNDFQKGDIAEGYSVSREKKESFPLTVTSAQKNPTAFYLCASSMRFNYGYTFGSGTRLTVV.

The chain is built from TRBV9 and TRBJ1-1; D is perhaps TRBD1 (6 bases). V was pared by 2 bases and J by 7 bases, with 15 bases between. This CDR3 has 14 residues. Germline CDR1 reads SGDLS; CDR2 reads YYNGEE. The chain's CDR3 is CASSVAGTPNEAFF. The CDR3 bases are TGTGCCAGCAGCGTTGCCGGGACACCGAATGAAGCTTTCTTT.

This rearrangement joins TRBV4-2 to TRBJ2-3, with TRBD1 as a possible D gene (5 bases). With 4 bases removed from V and 6 bases from J, the gap between germline ends came to 11 bases. CDR1 and CDR2 (germline): LGHNA, YNFKEQ. This CDR3 region has 13 residues. The chain's CDR3 is CASSPQGADTQYF. DNA of the CDR3: TGTGCCAGCAGCCCCCAGGGCGCGGATACGCAGTATTTT.

CDR3 DNA: TGTGCTAGTGGTTTGGGACGGGGGACGGATGGCTACACCTTC. Protein: CASGLGRGTDGYTF. This chain joins TRBV12-5 and TRBJ1-2; D is possibly TRBD1 (5 bases). CDR3 size: 14 residues. Trimming shortened V by 1 base and J by 6 bases, and 12 bases separated the two germline ends. The V gene's germline CDR1 is LGHNT and CDR2 FRNRAP.

Only one count was recorded for this clone. This chain connects TRBV18 to TRBJ2-3; 7 nucleotides align to TRBD1. The V gene end was trimmed by 1 base and the J gene end by 1 base; junction bases not matched to a gene: 5. CDR1 is KGHSH, CDR2 LQKENI, per germline. The CDR3 length is 16 residues. CDR3 sequence (DNA): TGTGCCAGCTCACCACTCGTTGGACAGGGCACAGATACGCAGTATTTT. Translated: CASSPLVGQGTDTQYF.

The chain combines TRBV10-3 with TRBJ2-1; unclear D gene. CDR3 size: 12 residues. CDR1 and CDR2 from the germline V gene are ENHRY and SYGVKD. V dropped 4 bases and J dropped 6 bases, with 7 bases sitting between them. In DNA form, the CDR3 reads TGTGCCATCAGTGCGGTGGTCAATGAGCAGTTCTTC. Its protein is CAISAVVNEQFF.

The J gene is TRBJ1-2, the V gene TRBV19; no definite D call. The CDR3 totals 14 residues. Trimming cost V 4 bases and J 5 bases, with 14 bases left between them. In germline, CDR1 is LNHDA, CDR2 SQIVND (reference sequence). The CDR3 nucleotides are TGTGCCAGTAGTACCCGGACGGGCGGGTATGGCTACACCTTC. It is translated as CASSTRTGGYGYTF.